This T cell receptor (beta chain) derives from a study of blood T cells in healthy people across ages. Study-level points and caveats: Correlation between TCR beta diversity and naive T cell percentage was strong.

Primers used in a second PCR of about 6 to 11 cycles were a sample-barcoded 5' primer and a J-beta primer mix. Each cDNA was tagged by a template-switch adaptor containing 12 random nucleotides. In TCRdb, the 5' RACE reads were re-called with MiXCR into one record per CDR3 protein. The repertoire includes about 1 million distinct CDR3 sequences, more than 35% of them detected once, and about 20% sits in the top ten. CDR1 is SSHAT and CDR2 is FNYEAQ in the germline V gene (reference sequence). The CDR3 runs to 15 residues. This clonotype was seen a few times. Its antigen is still unknown. There were healthy Caucasian individuals from Russia, aged roughly 6 to 95, serving as donors.

The specimen sequenced was blood. This chain uses TRBV7-7 with TRBJ2-5; 8 bases match TRBD1. The DNA end is a closer match to TRBJ2-7, so the J assignment may be wrong. This sequence originates from a woman in her sixties or seventies in good health. The chain's CDR3 is CASSLGQGYLDEQYF. CDR3 DNA sequence: TGTGCCAGCAGCTTAGGACAGGGGTACCTAGACGAGCAGTACTTC.